This entry lists 12 T cell receptor beta chains sequenced from one sample in a study of cytomegalovirus exposure and HLA in healthy donors. In the PCR, 60 Vbeta and 13 Jbeta primers were used. Using immunoSEQ multiplex PCR, the repertoire was profiled, and TCRdb retains in-frame clones only, with some absent. The table has over 95,000 clones, 82% seen once. What was sequenced was PBMCs. Every receptor here comes from a woman younger than 30 in good health and CMV-seronegative.

J is TRBJ2-3 and V is TRBV2; weak D call: TRBD2 (6 bases). V was clipped by 4 bases and J by 14 bases, with 16 bases between them. Germline V lookup: CDR1 SNHLY, CDR2 FYNNEI. This CDR3 comprises 12 residues. CDR3: CASSVQGLEGYF. The CDR3 region has the DNA TGTGCCAGCAGTGTACAAGGACTGGAGGGGTATTTT.

The rearrangement joins TRBV10-2 to TRBJ2-7; D possibly corresponds to TRBD2 (6 bases). The CDR3 length is 13 residues. V lost 6 bases, J lost 3 bases, and 12 bases lay in between. CDR1 is WSHSY and CDR2 is SAAADI in the germline V gene. The CDR3 sequence is CASRGGSHYEQYV. As DNA, the CDR3 is TGCGCCAGCAGAGGAGGGAGCCACTACGAGCAGTACGTC.

V usage is TRBV4-1 and J usage is TRBJ1-5; no firm D call. Trimming cost V 0 bases and J 0 bases, with 15 bases left between them. The CDR3 has 18 amino acids. Germline CDR1 reads MGHRA; CDR2 reads YSYEKL. The CDR3 coding sequence is TGCGCCAGCAGCCAAGATTGGAGAAGGAAATATAGCAATCAGCCCCAGCATTTT. It yields the protein CASSQDWRRKYSNQPQHF.

The V and J genes are TRBV18 and TRBJ2-1; D may be TRBD1 (6 bases). This CDR3 is built from 15 residues. CDR1 and CDR2 from the germline V gene are KGHSH and LQKENI. V was trimmed by 8 bases and J by 1 base, leaving 15 bases between them. DNA for the CDR3: TGTGCCAGCACTTGGAACAGGGTGTCCTACAATGAGCAGTTCTTC. As protein: CASTWNRVSYNEQFF.

This clone was observed a handful of times. The chain carries TRBV6-1 and TRBJ1-2; D remains unclear. CDR3 length: 15 amino acids. Trimming took 3 bases from V and 4 from J, leaving 15 bases between them. The germline V gene has CDR1 MNHNS and CDR2 SASEGT. The CDR3 bases are TGTGCCAGCAGTGACCAACCGGGATCCCTCTATGGCTACACCTTC. Its translation: CASSDQPGSLYGYTF.

The J gene is TRBJ2-5, the V gene TRBV19; 10 bases align to TRBD2. The V gene's germline CDR1 is LNHDA and CDR2 SQIVND (reference sequence). Losses at the gene ends were 3 bases for V and 0 bases for J; bases not matched to a gene: 7. The CDR3 sequence is 17 residues long. CDR3: CASSIFSGGPYQETQYF. For the CDR3, the DNA is TGTGCCAGTAGTATTTTTAGCGGGGGGCCGTACCAAGAGACCCAGTACTTC.

This CDR3 is CASSSPLEQGTVRRSGANVLTF. In DNA form, the CDR3 reads TGTGCCAGCAGCTCCCCCTTAGAACAGGGCACAGTACGCCGCTCTGGGGCCAACGTCCTGACTTTC. The genes are TRBV9 and TRBJ2-6; possibly TRBD1 for D (6 bases). Between the trimmed V and J ends, which lost 4 bases and 0 bases, there was a span of 29 bases. The CDR3 loop spans 22 amino acids. Looked up from germline, CDR1 is SGDLS and CDR2 is YYNGEE.

The chain couples TRBV5-1 to TRBJ2-1; TRBD1 matches at 9 bases. There are 15 residues in the CDR3. After removal of 0 bases from V and 6 bases from J, the junction contained 4 bases not matched to a gene. Germline V CDR1 and CDR2: SGHRS, YFSETQ. The chain's CDR3 is CASSLGGQGRNEQFF. CDR3 nucleotides: TGCGCCAGCAGCTTGGGGGGACAGGGACGCAATGAGCAGTTCTTC.

The chain is built from TRBV5-4 and TRBJ1-2, with TRBD1 as a possible D gene (6 bases). Trimming shortened V by 2 bases and J by 4 bases, and 9 bases separated the two germline ends. The CDR3 contains 13 residues. The germline V gene encodes CDR1 SGHNT and CDR2 YYREEE (reference sequence). The CDR3 nucleotides read TGTGCCAGCAGCTTTTGGGGGCTCTATGGCTACACCTTC. As protein: CASSFWGLYGYTF.

The chain links TRBV19 to TRBJ2-7; 7 bases map to TRBD2. The CDR3 totals 13 residues. The germline CDR1 and CDR2 sequences are LNHDA and SQIVND (reference sequence). The ends lost 3 bases at V and 5 bases at J; junction bases unmatched: 4. CDR3 DNA sequence: TGTGCCAGTAGTATCGTTCGGGGGGACGAGCAGTACTTC. Its protein is CASSIVRGDEQYF.

This clone has just a few counts. The J gene is TRBJ1-4, the V gene TRBV28, with D uncertain. Germline loops: CDR1 MDHEN, CDR2 SYDVKM. The CDR3 covers 14 residues. V gave up 2 bases and J gave up 0 bases, with 4 bases separating them. The CDR3 coding sequence is TGTGCCAGCAGTTTACAGGCAACTAATGAAAAACTGTTTTTT. Translated, it gives CASSLQATNEKLFF.

The chain joins TRBV19 to TRBJ1-1; weak D call: TRBD1 (6 bases). Between the trimmed V and J ends, which lost 7 bases and 6 bases, there was a span of 15 bases. Germline CDR1 and CDR2: LNHDA and SQIVND (reference sequence). This CDR3 spans 13 amino acids. CDR3 coding DNA: TGTGCCAGTATGCGGGGGGCGAGCGCTGAAGCTTTCTTT. Its translation: CASMRGASAEAFF.